This TCR beta chain was profiled in a study of regulatory dendritic cells for organ transplantation. Whole-study findings and limits: Memory T cells were less diverse than naive, with memory CD8+ most oligoclonal. Considerable individual heterogeneity was seen in alloreactive memory CD8+ T cells.

Sorted subsets were CFSE-labeled and cultured approximately 5 days with allogeneic dendritic cells. CD4+ or CD8+ T cells were sorted as naive CD45RA+ or memory CD45RO+. TCRdb's copy holds only in-frame clones and misses some; the assay was immunoSEQ multiplex PCR. The sample contains about 10,000 clones, over 80% of which appear only once. Germline V gene sequence: CDR1 LNHNV, CDR2 YYDKDF (reference sequence). This CDR3 is 15 amino acids long. V was cut by 1 base and J by 1 base, with 10 bases left in between. To note about this clone: Its antigen remains unidentified.

The sample was memory CD4+ T cells from blood cultured with dendritic cells. Regarding subset: CD45RO+ memory T cells. The sequence was obtained from a human donor in good health. The genes are TRBV15 and TRBJ1-1; weak D call: TRBD1 (5 bases). The chain's CDR3 is CATSRVAGSNTEAFF. CDR3 in DNA: TGTGCCACCAGCAGAGTCGCAGGGTCGAACACTGAAGCTTTCTTT.